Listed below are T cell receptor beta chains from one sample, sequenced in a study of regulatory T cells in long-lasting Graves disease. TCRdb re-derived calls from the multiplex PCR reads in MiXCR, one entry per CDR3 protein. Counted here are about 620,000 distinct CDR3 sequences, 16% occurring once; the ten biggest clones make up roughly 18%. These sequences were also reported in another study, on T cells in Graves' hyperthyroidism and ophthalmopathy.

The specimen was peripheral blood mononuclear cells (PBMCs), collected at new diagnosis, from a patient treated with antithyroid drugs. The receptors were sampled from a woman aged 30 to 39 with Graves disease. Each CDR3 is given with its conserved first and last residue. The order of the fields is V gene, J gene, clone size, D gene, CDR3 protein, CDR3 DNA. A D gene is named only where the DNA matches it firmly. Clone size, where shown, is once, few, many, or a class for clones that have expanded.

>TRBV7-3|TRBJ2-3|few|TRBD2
CASSQTSGATDTQYF
TGTGCCAGCAGCCAGACTAGCGGGGCCACAGATACGCAGTATTTT
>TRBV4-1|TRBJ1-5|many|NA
CASSQDLGNQPQHF
TGTGCCAGCAGCCAAGATCTTGGTAATCAGCCCCAGCATTTT
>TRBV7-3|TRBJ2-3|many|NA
CASSGVKEGAGTLRADTQYF
TGTGCCAGCAGCGGTGTGAAGGAAGGAGCCGGGACTCTTAGGGCAGATACGCAGTATTTT
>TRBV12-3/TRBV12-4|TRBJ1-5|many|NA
CASSFGGYGARNQPQHF
TGTGCCAGCAGTTTTGGGGGTTATGGGGCGCGCAATCAGCCCCAGCATTTT
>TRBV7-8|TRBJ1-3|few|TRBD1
CATKDRPLGGNTIYF
TGTGCCACTAAGGACAGGCCCCTTGGAGGAAACACCATATATTTT
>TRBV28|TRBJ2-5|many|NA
CASSLSGQETQYF
TGTGCCAGCAGTTTGAGCGGACAAGAGACCCAGTACTTC
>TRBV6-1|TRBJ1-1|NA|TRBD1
CASSATGGLTEAFF
TGTGCCAGCAGTGCGACAGGGGGCTTGACTGAAGCTTTCTTT
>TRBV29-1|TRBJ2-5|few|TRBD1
CSVEEPVTGGQETQYF
TGCAGCGTTGAAGAGCCCGTCACAGGGGGCCAAGAGACCCAGTACTTC
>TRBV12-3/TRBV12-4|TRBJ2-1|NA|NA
CASRKGASGVSLSSYNEQFF
TGTGCCAGCAGGAAGGGTGCGTCGGGGGTCTCCTTGAGCTCCTACAATGAGCAGTTCTTC
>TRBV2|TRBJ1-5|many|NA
CASTREGGGNQPQHF
TGTGCCAGCACTCGGGAGGGCGGCGGCAATCAGCCCCAGCATTTT
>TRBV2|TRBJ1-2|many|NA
CATLLGVGYGYTF
TGTGCCACCCTATTGGGGGTCGGCTATGGCTACACCTTC
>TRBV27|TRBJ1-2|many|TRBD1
CASSLSGGTVPSYGYTF
TGTGCCAGCAGTTTATCGGGGGGGACAGTGCCTTCCTATGGCTACACCTTC
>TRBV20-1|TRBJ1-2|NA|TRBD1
CSAREEGQFYGYTF
TGCAGTGCTAGAGAGGAGGGACAGTTCTATGGCTACACCTTC
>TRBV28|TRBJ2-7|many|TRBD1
CASSSPGQTYEQYF
TGTGCCAGCAGTTCTCCGGGACAGACCTACGAGCAGTACTTC
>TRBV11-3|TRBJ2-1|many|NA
CASSPGAYNEQFF
TGTGCCAGCAGCCCCGGAGCCTACAATGAGCAGTTCTTC
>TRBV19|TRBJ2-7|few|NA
CASTVTRGGEQYF
TGTGCCAGTACTGTAACCAGGGGAGGCGAGCAGTACTTC
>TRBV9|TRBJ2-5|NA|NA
CASSVYGGLETQYF
TGTGCCAGCAGCGTATATGGGGGTCTGGAGACCCAGTACTTC
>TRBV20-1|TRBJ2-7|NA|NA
CSARDLLGSGYEQYF
TGCAGTGCTAGAGATCTGTTGGGGAGTGGGTACGAGCAGTACTTC
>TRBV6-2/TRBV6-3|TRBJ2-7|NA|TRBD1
CASSLTTGASYEQYF
TGTGCCAGCAGTCTAACGACAGGGGCGTCCTACGAGCAGTACTTC
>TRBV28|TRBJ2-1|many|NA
CASSRTGKGFNNEQFF
TGTGCCAGCAGTCGAACAGGGAAAGGGTTTAACAATGAGCAGTTCTTC
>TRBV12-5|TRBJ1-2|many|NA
CASGSLGRIDGYTF
TGTGCTAGTGGTTCCCTCGGGAGAATCGATGGCTACACCTTC
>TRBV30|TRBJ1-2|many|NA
CAWSGQPYGYTF
TGTGCCTGGAGTGGACAGCCCTATGGCTACACCTTC
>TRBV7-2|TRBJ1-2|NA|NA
CASTNPNLGSNYGYTF
TGTGCCAGCACCAACCCGAACCTGGGGTCTAACTATGGCTACACCTTC
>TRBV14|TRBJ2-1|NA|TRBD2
CASHPGGIQFF
TGTGCCAGCCACCCGGGGGGGATTCAGTTCTTC
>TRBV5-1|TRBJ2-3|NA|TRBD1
CASSWGDRGADTQYF
TGCGCCAGCAGCTGGGGGGACAGGGGCGCAGATACGCAGTATTTT
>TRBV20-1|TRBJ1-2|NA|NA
CSARRSGGVQEGYTF
TGCAGTGCTAGGAGATCTGGTGGCGTCCAAGAAGGCTACACCTTC
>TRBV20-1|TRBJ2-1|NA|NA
CSARNVGSSSGEQFF
TGCAGTGCTAGAAATGTCGGGTCCTCGAGCGGGGAGCAGTTCTTC
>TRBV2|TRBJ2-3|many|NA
CASTRTQSTDTQYF
TGTGCCAGCACCCGGACTCAGAGCACAGATACGCAGTATTTT
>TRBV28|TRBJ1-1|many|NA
CASRTGVVNTEAFF
TGTGCCAGCAGGACAGGAGTAGTGAACACTGAAGCTTTCTTT
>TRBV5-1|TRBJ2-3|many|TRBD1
CASSLDQGQGATDTQYF
TGCGCCAGCAGCTTGGATCAGGGACAGGGAGCCACAGATACGCAGTATTTT
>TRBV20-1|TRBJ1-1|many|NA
CSASRVQAFF
TGCAGTGCTAGTAGAGTGCAAGCTTTCTTT
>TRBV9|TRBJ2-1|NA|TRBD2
CASSGPAVAGGPREQFF
TGTGCCAGCAGCGGGCCCGCGGTAGCGGGAGGGCCACGGGAGCAGTTCTTC
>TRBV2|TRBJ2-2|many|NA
CASPPQGHMNTGELFF
TGTGCCAGTCCCCCCCAGGGACATATGAACACCGGGGAGCTGTTTTTT
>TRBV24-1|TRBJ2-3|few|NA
CATSDPGSKRTQYF
TGTGCCACCAGTGACCCGGGGAGCAAGAGGACGCAGTATTTT
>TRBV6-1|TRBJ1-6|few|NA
CASGKPLHF
TGTGCCAGCGGAAAACCCCTCCACTTT
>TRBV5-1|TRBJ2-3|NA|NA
CASSSPDGMDTQYF
TGCGCCAGCAGCTCCCCGGACGGGATGGATACGCAGTATTTT
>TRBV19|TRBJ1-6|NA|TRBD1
CASSIGTVDSPLHF
TGTGCCAGTAGTATCGGGACAGTAGATTCACCCCTCCACTTT
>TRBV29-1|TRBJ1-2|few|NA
CSVGVVGDYTF
TGCAGCGTGGGAGTCGTAGGGGACTACACCTTC